The rows below give T cell receptor beta chains drawn from one sample of a study of control samples from healthy donors and cancer patients. Method: immunoSEQ multiplex PCR; TCRdb's copy keeps in-frame clones and lacks some. The table includes 90,000 or so clones, 85% to 90% detected once. The sequencing input was blood. The receptors originated from a woman aged 60-75 years in good health. Both conserved end residues are trimmed from each CDR3.

V gene,CDR3 protein
TRBV19,ASSNGGITSTDTQY
TRBV27,ASSMGKGRFFYEQY
TRBV7-9,ASPGYT
TRBV5-1,ASSLRPSQETQY
TRBV10-3,ASHGGWYGYT
TRBV5-1,ASSLVRQGGTEAF
TRBV9,ASSGRHSSYGYT
TRBV30,AWNPGGPYEQY
TRBV4-1,ASSQGLAGGRWETQY
TRBV11-2,ASSWAGTTSFEQY
TRBV7-9,ASSPPGANTEAF
TRBV2,ASSEQGQGYEQY
TRBV12-5,ASGSGTDTQY
TRBV3-1/TRBV3-2,ASSLSRDRGWNGYT
TRBV10-3,AISDLPGINTGELF
TRBV28,ASSISYLHRGIAKNIQY